This TCR beta chain was profiled in a study of molecular identifiers for immune sequencing clone quantification. In the study overall: In replicates, RNA from around 20,000 or 100,000 naive CD8 cells was divided five ways and four parts were sequenced.

Study observations and caveats: In naive cells, under 1% of molecules belonged to clones above 20 RNA copies, against over 98% in effector cells.

Previously described methods and listed TCR primers were employed for the bulk TCR libraries. TCRdb called the PCR reads again in MiXCR, with one record for every CDR3 protein. The table shows about 500,000 distinct CDR3 sequences, with under 30% occurring only once. Sorted naive CD8 T cells, roughly 19,000 to 1,100,000, were sequenced from 10%, 30% or 50% RNA. This clonotype was counted only a few times. Its antigen is not known. The TCR originated in a human donor in good health. Some libraries in this study had Jurkat cell RNA spiked in. Sequenced material: naive CD8+ T cells from blood, with Jurkat cell RNA spiked in. Specified subset: FACS-sorted CD8+CD4-CCR7+CD45RA+ naive T cells.

CDR3 sequence reads: CASSFSSGGAWVNEQFF. The CDR3 DNA is TGTGCCAGCAGCTTTTCTAGCGGGGGGGCCTGGGTTAATGAGCAGTTCTTC. The rearrangement uses TRBV5-6 and TRBJ2-1, with 12 bases aligning to TRBD2. Trimming took 2 bases from V and 7 from J; bases not matched to a gene: 10. Germline V lookup: CDR1 SGHDT, CDR2 YYEEEE. The CDR3 totals 17 residues.